This T cell receptor beta chain comes out of a study of blood T cell repertoires in COVID-19. As for the study in general: In each case, the material was cDNA or gDNA derived from T cells, B-cell-depleted T cells, or PBMCs.

Authors' analysis steps: By means of reference gene primer amplification, nucleated cell counts were estimated. TCRdb's table, derived via immunoSEQ multiplex PCR, lists solely in-frame clones and lacks some. V and J calls and clone size are those listed in that table; D and trimming were worked out from the DNA. Altogether a few hundred thousand clones are present, roughly 86% being singletons, with the ten largest covering 7.8%. The clonotype was recovered from a woman aged 45-59 years who had recovered from COVID-19. The sequenced material came from peripheral blood.

The CDR3: CASRAYTRPVGETQYF. CDR3 nucleotides: TGTGCCAGCAGGGCATACACCCGCCCTGTTGGAGAGACCCAGTACTTC. V gene TRBV7-8 combines with J gene TRBJ2-5; D remains unclear. CDR1 and CDR2 from the germline V gene are SGHVS and FQNEAQ. V lost 6 bases and J 4 bases, leaving 21 bases between the germline ends. This CDR3 spans 16 amino acids. Looking up the rest from reference TRBV7-8 and TRBJ2-5 gives the full variable domain: GAGVSQSPRYKVAKRGQDVALRCDPISGHVSLFWYQQALGQGPEFLTYFQNEAQLDKSGLPSDRFFAERPEGSVSTLKIQRTQQEDSAVYLCASRAYTRPVGETQYFGPGTRLLVL.